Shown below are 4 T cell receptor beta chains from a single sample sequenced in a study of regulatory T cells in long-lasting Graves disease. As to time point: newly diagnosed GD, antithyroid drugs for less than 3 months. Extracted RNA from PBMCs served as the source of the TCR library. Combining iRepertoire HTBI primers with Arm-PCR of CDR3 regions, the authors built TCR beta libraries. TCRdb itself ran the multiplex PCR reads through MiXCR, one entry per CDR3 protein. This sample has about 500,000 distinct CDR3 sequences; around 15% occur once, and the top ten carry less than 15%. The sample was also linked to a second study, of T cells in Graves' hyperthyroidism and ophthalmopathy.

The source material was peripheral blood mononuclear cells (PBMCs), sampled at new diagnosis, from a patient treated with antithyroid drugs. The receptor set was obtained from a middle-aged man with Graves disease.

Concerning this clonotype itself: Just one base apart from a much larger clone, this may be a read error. The CDR3 sequence: CSARDGGAGVNEQFF. The CDR3 DNA reads TGCAGTGCTAGAGATGGGGGGGCAGGGGTCAATGAGCAGTTCTTC. V is TRBV20-1 and J is TRBJ2-1; D perhaps matches TRBD2 (7 bases). CDR1 is DFQATT, CDR2 SNEGSKA, per germline (reference sequence). The CDR3 contains 15 residues. V shed 0 bases and J shed 6 bases, with 15 bases lying between them.

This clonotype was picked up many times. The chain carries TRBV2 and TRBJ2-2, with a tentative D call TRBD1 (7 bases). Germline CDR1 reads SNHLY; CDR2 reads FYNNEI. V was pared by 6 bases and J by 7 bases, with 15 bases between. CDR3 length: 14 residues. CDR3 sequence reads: CASSLQGGHGELFF. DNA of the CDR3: TGTGCCAGCAGCCTTCAGGGGGGCCACGGGGAGCTGTTTTTT.

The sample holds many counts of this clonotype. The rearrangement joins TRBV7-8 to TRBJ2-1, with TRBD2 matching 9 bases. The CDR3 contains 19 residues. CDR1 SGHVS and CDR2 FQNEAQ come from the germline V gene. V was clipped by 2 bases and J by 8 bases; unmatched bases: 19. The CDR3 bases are TGTGCCAGCAGCTTAAAAGGACTAGCGCTCCGAAGGGATCAACATGAGCAGTTCTTC. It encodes CASSLKGLALRRDQHEQFF. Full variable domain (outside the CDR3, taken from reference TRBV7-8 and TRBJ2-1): GAGVSQSPRYKVAKRGQDVALRCDPISGHVSLFWYQQALGQGPEFLTYFQNEAQLDKSGLPSDRFFAERPEGSVSTLKIQRTQQEDSAVYLCASSLKGLALRRDQHEQFFGPGTRLTVL.

CDR3: CASMRDGNSGNTIYF. CDR3 in DNA: TGCGCCAGCATGCGGGACGGCAACTCTGGAAACACCATATATTTT. The V and J genes are TRBV5-1 and TRBJ1-3; tentative D call: TRBD1 (5 bases). The V gene lost 6 bases and the J gene lost 0 bases, with 13 bases spanning the gap. The CDR3 sequence is 15 residues long. Germline CDR1 reads SGHRS; CDR2 reads YFSETQ.